These 20 T cell receptor beta chains share one sample of origin, sequenced in a study of CD8 T cells in ankylosing spondylitis (dated by TCRdb to about 2017). Study-wide findings and limitations: Blood from ankylosing spondylitis patients appeared to be characterized by a TCR beta motif made up of fewer than ten highly homologous amino acid variants.

Receptors were amplified or captured by 5' RACE. Sequencing was carried out with an Illumina HiSeq 2500. The public reads were run again by TCRdb, first through fastp at Q25 and then through MiXCR, and only productive beta chains were kept. Rows with a matching CDR3 protein are joined into one entry that keeps the most common DNA and genes. The sample records 750,000 to 850,000 distinct CDR3 sequences, about an eighth of which are singletons. The ten biggest clones cover under 0.6% of the sample. No antigen is known for these receptors. What was sequenced was blood, either unsorted or a sorted T cell fraction (not recorded which). These receptor sequences come from a male donor with ankylosing spondylitis.

This chain joins TRBV7-2 and TRBJ2-7, with 7 bases aligning to TRBD1. The ends lost 2 bases at V and 4 bases at J; junction bases unmatched: 8. CDR1 and CDR2 (germline): SGHTA, FQGNSA. The CDR3 extends over 15 amino acids. The CDR3 nucleotides are TGTGCCAGCAGCTTAACCGGGACAGAGCGATACGAGCAGTACTTC. Amino acid sequence: CASSLTGTERYEQYF.

Comments on this clonotype: The junction differs from germline at one of its ends, possibly a read error. The chain employs TRBV20-1 and TRBJ2-7, with D hard to call. Germline values: CDR1 DFQATT, CDR2 SNEGSKA (reference sequence). CDR3 size: 11 residues. The chain's CDR3 is CSAKGRYGQYF. In nucleotides, the CDR3 is TGCAGTGCCAAAGGACGGTACGGGCAGTACTTC.

The genes are TRBV5-1 and TRBJ2-3; 11 bases match TRBD2. J was trimmed by 3 bases and V by 0 bases; bases with no gene match: 6. The CDR3 length is 17 residues. Germline-derived CDR1 and CDR2 are SGHRS and YFSETQ. The DNA of the CDR3 is TGCGCCAGCAGCTTGGGACTAGCGGGAAGAGATACAGATACGCAGTATTTT. It is translated as CASSLGLAGRDTDTQYF.

This clonotype was seen ten or more times. The chain uses TRBV29-1 and TRBJ2-5; the D is unclear. Trimming shortened V by 6 bases and J by 1 base, and 6 bases separated the two germline ends. The CDR3 sequence is 11 residues long. Germline loops: CDR1 SQVTM, CDR2 ANQGSEA. In nucleotides, the CDR3 is TGCAGCGTCAACCTCCAAGAGACCCAGTACTTC. It translates to CSVNLQETQYF.

The V gene is TRBV20-1, the J gene TRBJ2-7, with TRBD2 matching over 9 bases. J gave up 2 bases and V 4 bases, and 6 bases lay outside the gene matches. The length of the CDR3 is 14 residues. Per germline, CDR1 DFQATT and CDR2 SNEGSKA (reference sequence). The CDR3 protein is CSATGTSTTYEQYF. The DNA for the CDR3 is TGCAGTGCTACAGGGACTAGCACCACCTACGAGCAGTACTTC.

In DNA form, the CDR3 reads TGTGCCAGCAGCCCAACCTTCGGAACAACTAGTTGGCTAAATGAGCAGTTCTTC. Residues: CASSPTFGTTSWLNEQFF. The rearrangement links TRBV5-6 to TRBJ2-1, with D perhaps TRBD2 (5 bases). Germline CDR1 and CDR2: SGHDT and YYEEEE. There are 18 residues in the CDR3. The germline V and J ends were trimmed by 4 bases and 7 bases, with 27 bases remaining between them.

This clonotype was counted a few times. V and J are TRBV7-2 and TRBJ2-2, with D tentatively TRBD1 (5 bases). V shed 5 bases and J shed 7 bases, with 11 bases lying between them. This CDR3 region has 13 residues. In germline, CDR1 is SGHTA, CDR2 FQGNSA. The CDR3 sequence is CASSLTANGELFF. The CDR3 nucleotides read TGTGCCAGCAGCCTGACAGCCAACGGGGAGCTGTTTTTT.

V gene TRBV30 combines with J gene TRBJ2-7, with 11 nucleotides matching TRBD1. Unmatched junction bases numbered 2, after V lost 8 bases and J lost 2 bases. CDR1 GTSNPN and CDR2 SVGIG come from the germline V gene (reference sequence). The CDR3 has 12 residues. CDR3 protein: CAGTGGPYEQYF. The DNA of the CDR3 is TGTGCCGGGACAGGGGGGCCCTACGAGCAGTACTTC.

The chain couples TRBV28 to TRBJ2-5; 9 nucleotides agree with TRBD1. Germline lookup yields CDR1 MDHEN and CDR2 SYDVKM. J lost 1 base, V lost 6 bases, and 6 bases had no gene match. The CDR3 is 15 residues long. CDR3 region: CASREPGQGQETQYF. The CDR3 nucleotides read TGTGCCAGCAGGGAGCCGGGACAGGGCCAAGAGACCCAGTACTTC.

This clonotype was recorded many times. The chain has TRBV24-1 and TRBJ2-1; TRBD1 might be the D (5 bases). Germline loops: CDR1 KGHDR, CDR2 SFDVKD. The CDR3 is 16 residues long. V was cut by 4 bases and J by 0 bases, with 12 bases left in between. The CDR3 nucleotides are TGTGCCACCAGTGACTGGACACCCAGCTCCTACAATGAGCAGTTCTTC. Translation: CATSDWTPSSYNEQFF.

The rearrangement links TRBV2 to TRBJ1-2; D not resolved. V was shortened by 5 bases and J by 8 bases, with 15 bases between the two germline ends. The length of the CDR3 is 13 residues. Germline V gene sequence: CDR1 SNHLY, CDR2 FYNNEI. CDR3 protein: CASSLEGRVGYTF. The CDR3 DNA sequence: TGTGCCAGCAGTTTGGAAGGGCGTGTGGGCTACACCTTC. The complete variable domain, with remaining parts taken from reference TRBV2 and TRBJ1-2, reads EPEVTQTPSHQVTQMGQEVILRCVPISNHLYFYWYRQILGQKVEFLVSFYNNEISEKSEIFDDQFSVERPDGSNFTLKIRSTKLEDSAMYFCASSLEGRVGYTFGSGTRLTVV.

This clonotype appeared a few times. This chain links TRBV11-2 with TRBJ2-1; 10 nucleotides agree with TRBD1. Germline CDR1 and CDR2: SGHAT and FQNNGV. V was pared by 4 bases and J by 6 bases, with 6 bases of the junction left unmatched. The CDR3 runs to 15 residues. CDR3 bases: TGTGCCAGCAGCTGGGGACAGGGGCGTTCCAATGAGCAGTTCTTC. Protein product: CASSWGQGRSNEQFF.

The CDR3 DNA sequence: TGTGCCAGCAGTCAAAGACAGTCCACCGGGGAGCTGTTTTTT. It is translated as CASSQRQSTGELFF. V gene TRBV28 combines with J gene TRBJ2-2, with D possibly matching TRBD1 (5 bases). Germline CDR1 is MDHEN and CDR2 is SYDVKM. The CDR3 has 14 amino acids. V lost 5 bases, J lost 4 bases, and 11 bases lay in between.

This clonotype was detected many times. The chain recombines TRBV20-1 with TRBJ2-7; D unclear. V was cut by 3 bases and J by 2 bases, with 8 bases left in between. Germline V gene sequence: CDR1 DFQATT, CDR2 SNEGSKA (reference sequence). CDR3 length: 12 residues. The CDR3 spells CSASSVAYEQYF. CDR3 DNA: TGCAGTGCTAGTTCGGTCGCCTACGAGCAGTACTTC.

V is TRBV7-2 and J is TRBJ2-5, with 10 bases lining up with TRBD1. Germline lookup yields CDR1 SGHTA and CDR2 FQGNSA. The CDR3 extends over 15 amino acids. With 5 bases clipped from V and 4 bases from J, the junction kept 7 bases outside the gene matches. Here the CDR3 reads CASSVRDRGGETQYF. The DNA for the CDR3 is TGTGCCAGCAGCGTCCGGGACAGGGGAGGAGAGACCCAGTACTTC.

This clonotype has only a few counts. Since a much larger clone is just one base distant, this may be a read error. The chain combines TRBV6-5 with TRBJ2-7; 9 bases agree with TRBD1. Germline CDR1 is MNHEY and CDR2 is SVGAGI. CDR3 length equals 15 residues. The ends lost 1 base at V and 2 bases at J; junction bases unmatched: 3. The CDR3 DNA sequence: TGTGCCAGCAGTTACTTGGGGACAGGGACCTACGAGCAGTACTTC. Its translation is CASSYLGTGTYEQYF.

With regard to this clonotype: The junction and the germline gene differ at one end; a read error may be behind it. J is TRBJ2-4 and V is TRBV5-4, with TRBD2 as a possible D gene (7 bases). The CDR3 consists of 14 residues. Germline CDR1 and CDR2: SGHNT and YYREEE (reference sequence). The CDR3 DNA follows: TGTGCCAGCAGCTCCCAAGAAAAAGGGGGGGGCGGAGCTTTC. Translation gives CASSSQEKGGGGAF.

This clonotype was detected only a few times. V gene TRBV4-3 combines with J gene TRBJ2-1; D is uncertain. This CDR3 has 13 residues. Deletions cut 0 bases from V and 9 bases from J, with 9 bases between. The germline gives CDR1 LGHNA, CDR2 YSLEER. The CDR3 reads CASSQDTRAEQFF. CDR3 nucleotides: TGCGCCAGCAGCCAAGATACCCGCGCTGAGCAGTTCTTC.

This CDR3 reads CASSREASSGAFF. The DNA for the CDR3 is TGTGCCAGCAGCCGGGAGGCATCCTCGGGAGCTTTCTTT. This chain connects TRBV6-6 to TRBJ1-1; the D is unclear. The CDR3 length is 13 residues. The germline gives CDR1 MNHNY, CDR2 SVGAGI (reference sequence). V lost 6 bases and J 10 bases, leaving 18 bases between the germline ends.

This clonotype was found many times. The V gene is TRBV20-1, the J gene TRBJ2-1, with D perhaps matching TRBD2 (5 bases). The CDR3 consists of 14 residues. Per the germline V gene, CDR1 is DFQATT and CDR2 is SNEGSKA (reference sequence). V shed 3 bases and J shed 9 bases, with 18 bases lying between them. CDR3 DNA sequence: TGCAGTGCTAGTAGGTACCAGGTTGGGAGTGAGCAGTTCTTC. Translation: CSASRYQVGSEQFF.